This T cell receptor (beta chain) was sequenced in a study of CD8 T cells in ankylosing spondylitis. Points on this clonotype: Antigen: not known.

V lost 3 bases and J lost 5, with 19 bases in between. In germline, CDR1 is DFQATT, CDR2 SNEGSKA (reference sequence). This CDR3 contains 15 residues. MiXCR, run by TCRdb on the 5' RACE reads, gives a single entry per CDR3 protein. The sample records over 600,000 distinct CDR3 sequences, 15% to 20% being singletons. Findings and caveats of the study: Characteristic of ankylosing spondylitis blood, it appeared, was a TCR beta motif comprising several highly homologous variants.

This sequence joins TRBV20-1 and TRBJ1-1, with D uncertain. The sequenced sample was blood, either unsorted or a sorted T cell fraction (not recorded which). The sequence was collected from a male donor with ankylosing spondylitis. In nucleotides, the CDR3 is TGCAGTGCTAGCCACGAGGGTAGGGTAGGGACTGAAGCTTTCTTT. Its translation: CSASHEGRVGTEAFF.